This T cell receptor beta chain was observed in a study of T cell responses to AZD1222 COVID-19 vaccine. Germline V gene sequence: CDR1 DFQATT, CDR2 SNEGSKA (reference sequence). The CDR3 loop spans 11 amino acids. V was clipped by 4 bases and J by 3 bases, with 7 bases between them. The study, taken as a whole, reports: Researchers report vaccine-associated CD4 TCRs spanning spike, with dominance at 160-218 and 743-854. Baseline seropositivity occurred in only a handful of AZD1222 recipients. Sampled repertoires all dated from after the peak T cell response. Clonal diversity may have been underestimated in mostly white British donors.

About this clone: Its cognate antigen is unknown.

Sequenced by immunoSEQ multiplex PCR; TCRdb stores in-frame clones only, minus some. The sample has under 85,000 clones, nearly 90% seen once. This chain links TRBV20-1 with TRBJ2-7; TRBD1 might be the D (5 bases). The sequence was collected from an adult in good health. The source material was peripheral blood, sampled on day 0 of MenACWY control vaccination. The chain's CDR3 is CSAKQDYEQYF. The CDR3 DNA follows: TGCAGTGCTAAACAGGACTACGAGCAGTACTTC.